This entry features one T cell receptor beta chain sequence. The data were taken from a study of blood T cell repertoires in COVID-19. Sequencing was performed with immunoSEQ multiplex PCR; in TCRdb, only in-frame clones are kept and a portion is missing. The table records 190,000 or so clones, roughly four fifths of them present only once. Material: PBMCs or T cells enriched from blood (not recorded which). This sequence was found in a man in his forties who had recovered from COVID-19.

The CDR3 here is CASSQGGRAGTGELFF. The CDR3 DNA sequence: TGTGCCAGCAGCCAGGGGGGCAGGGCCGGCACCGGGGAGCTGTTTTTT. The gene calls are TRBV7-6 and TRBJ2-2, with D perhaps TRBD1 (7 bases). V lost 5 bases and J 4 bases, leaving 17 bases between the germline ends. The CDR3 is 16 amino acids. In germline, CDR1 is SGHVS, CDR2 FNYEAQ. The full variable domain, with the rest looked up from reference TRBV7-6 and TRBJ2-2, is GAGVSQSPRYKVTKRGQDVALRCDPISGHVSLYWYRQALGQGPEFLTYFNYEAQQDKSGLPNDRFSAERPEGSISTLTIQRTEQRDSAMYRCASSQGGRAGTGELFFGEGSRLTVL.